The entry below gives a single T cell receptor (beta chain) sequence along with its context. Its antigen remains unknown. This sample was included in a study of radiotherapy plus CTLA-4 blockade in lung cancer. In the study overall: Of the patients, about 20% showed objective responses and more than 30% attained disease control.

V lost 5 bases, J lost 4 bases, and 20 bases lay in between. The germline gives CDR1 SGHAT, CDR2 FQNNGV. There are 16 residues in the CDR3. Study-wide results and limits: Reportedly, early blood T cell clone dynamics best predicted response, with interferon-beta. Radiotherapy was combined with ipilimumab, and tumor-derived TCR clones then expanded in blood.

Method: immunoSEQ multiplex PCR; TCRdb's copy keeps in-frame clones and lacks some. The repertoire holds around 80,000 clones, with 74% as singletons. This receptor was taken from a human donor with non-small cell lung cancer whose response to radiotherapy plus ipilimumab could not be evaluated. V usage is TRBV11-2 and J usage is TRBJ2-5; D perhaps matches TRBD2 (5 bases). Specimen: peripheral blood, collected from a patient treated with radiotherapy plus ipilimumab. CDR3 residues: CASSLLFRREGETQYF. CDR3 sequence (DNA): TGTGCCAGCAGCCTCCTATTCCGGCGAGAGGGAGAGACCCAGTACTTC.